Listed here are 32 T cell receptor beta chains from one sample, sequenced in a study of tumor-infiltrating lymphocytes in primary liver carcinoma. Scientists recovered RNA and DNA together from around 20-30 mg of unsorted bulk tissue. Total RNA amounting to 500 ng was the source from which TCR beta cDNA was made with a constant-region primer. Slightly modified ARM-PCR served as the procedure for the TCR beta libraries. These libraries came from three rounds of nested multiplex PCR. Rounds one and two of PCR, each of 10 cycles, were primed with TRBV1-TRBV30 forward primers and a C-beta reverse primer. TCRdb re-called the multiplex PCR reads through MiXCR, storing one row per CDR3 protein. The sample carries 30,000 to 35,000 distinct CDR3 sequences, around 78% recorded once. Material for sequencing was liver tumor tissue from sampling region 5. Subset denoted: tumor region T5, tumor centre. All receptors derive from a man aged 35-49 years with primary liver carcinoma and hepatitis B virus infection.

The chain joins TRBV12-3 or TRBV12-4 to TRBJ1-4; TRBD1 aligns across 8 bases. The length of the CDR3 is 16 residues. CDR3 in amino acids: CTSSLQGERVNEKLFF. In nucleotides, the CDR3 is TGTACTAGCAGTCTACAGGGGGAACGCGTGAATGAAAAACTGTTTTTT.

V is TRBV11-2 and J is TRBJ2-7; 8 bases are a match to TRBD2. V lost 3 bases and J lost 12; bases outside the gene matches: 10. The CDR3 totals 13 residues. Germline CDR1 reads SGHAT; CDR2 reads FQNNGV. The CDR3 bases are TGTGCCAGCAGCTTCGGAGGGGCTAGCGGGTGGTACTTC. It specifies CASSFGGASGWYF.

To note about this clonotype: This may be a read error, as it is one base from a much larger clone. V usage is TRBV9 and J usage is TRBJ2-7; TRBD2 agrees at 7 bases. The trim removed 4 bases at V and 3 bases at J, leaving 7 bases unmatched. Germline values: CDR1 SGDLS, CDR2 YYNGEE. The CDR3 is 14 amino acids. CDR3 sequence reads: CASSPWTRNYEQYF. The CDR3 DNA reads TGTGCCAGCAGCCCCTGGACTAGAAACTACGAGCAGTACTTC.

This clonotype showed up many times. The chain recombines TRBV6-1 with TRBJ2-7, with TRBD2 matching over 7 bases. CDR1 MNHNS and CDR2 SASEGT come from the germline V gene. Unmatched junction bases numbered 11, after V lost 7 bases and J lost 5 bases. The CDR3 is 14 amino acids. CDR3 bases: TGTGCCAGCAATCAGGCGGGAGTTGGGCACGAGCAGTACTTC. It is translated as CASNQAGVGHEQYF.

This clonotype was seen more than once but under ten times. An end of the junction does not agree with germline; a read error may underlie this. The chain uses TRBV12-3 or TRBV12-4 and TRBJ2-3; 11 bases match TRBD2. The CDR3 loop spans 16 amino acids. Written as DNA, the CDR3 is TGTGCCTGCAGTCTACAAGGTACTAGCGGGAGCGTCGTGCAGTATTTT. Translating gives CACSLQGTSGSVVQYF.

The V call is TRBV5-6, the J call TRBJ2-7, with a possible D match to TRBD2 (5 bases). This CDR3 region has 13 residues. Trimming cost V 7 bases and J 3 bases, with 14 bases left between them. Germline V CDR1 and CDR2: SGHDT, YYEEEE. In nucleotides, the CDR3 is TGTGCCAGCGTACTAGAGGAAGGCTACGAGCAGTACTTC. It translates to CASVLEEGYEQYF.

This CDR3 reads CASSFGLDTQHF. DNA for the CDR3: TGTGCCAGCAGCTTCGGACTCGATACGCAGCATTTT. The chain combines TRBV5-5 with TRBJ2-3, with D hard to call. The DNA end is a closer match to TRBJ1-5, so the J assignment may be wrong. From germline, CDR1 is SGHKS and CDR2 YYEKEE (reference sequence). The CDR3 runs 12 residues.

This chain joins TRBV10-3 and TRBJ1-6; 7 nucleotides align to TRBD1. V lost 5 bases to trimming and J lost 9 bases; unmatched junction nucleotides: 10. Germline CDR1 and CDR2: ENHRY and SYGVKD. There are 15 residues in the CDR3. CDR3: CAISPGQRDISPLHF. CDR3 in DNA: TGTGCCATCAGTCCGGGACAGCGAGATATTTCACCCCTCCACTTT.

The chain links TRBV6-2 or TRBV6-3 to TRBJ2-2; the D gene is possibly TRBD2 (6 bases). Per germline, CDR1 MNHEY and CDR2 SVGEGT. Trimming took off 2 bases at V and 9 bases at J, with 16 bases between the two ends. The CDR3 covers 15 residues. The CDR3 nucleotides are TGTGCCAGCAGTTACGCGCTAGTGGGAGGCAGGGAGCTGTTTTTT. Its translation is CASSYALVGGRELFF.

The chain recombines TRBV4-3 with TRBJ2-2; D unresolved. The CDR3 has 16 residues. CDR1 is LGHNA, CDR2 YSLEER, per germline. The ends were cut back, 2 bases at V and 8 bases at J, with 18 bases in the middle. The chain's CDR3 is CASSQSPAGNPGELFF. DNA of the CDR3: TGCGCCAGCAGCCAAAGCCCAGCAGGAAACCCAGGGGAGCTGTTTTTT.

As for this clonotype: One end of the junction is discordant with germline, which a read error may explain. The chain carries TRBV5-4 and TRBJ1-6; D uncertain. CDR3 length: 12 amino acids. Per the germline V gene, CDR1 is SGHNT and CDR2 is YYREEE (reference sequence). The CDR3 sequence is CVSIEYNSPLHF. CDR3 nucleotide sequence: TGTGTCAGCATCGAGTATAATTCACCCCTCCACTTT. The whole variable domain, remainder taken from reference TRBV5-4 and TRBJ1-6, is ETGVTQSPTHLIKTRGQQVTLRCSSQSGHNTVSWYQQALGQGPQFIFQYYREEENGRGNFPPRFSGLQFPNYSSELNVNALELDDSALYLCVSIEYNSPLHFGNGTRLTVT.

The chain uses TRBV6-5 and TRBJ2-7; tentative D call: TRBD1 (5 bases). The V and J ends lost 10 bases and 4 bases respectively, with 14 bases between them. CDR1 and CDR2 from the germline V gene are MNHEY and SVGAGI. The CDR3 runs 12 residues. The CDR3 spells CANGHFTYEQYF. DNA of the CDR3: TGTGCCAATGGACACTTCACGTACGAGCAGTACTTC.

To note about this clonotype: Compared with germline, one end of the junction differs, possibly owing to a read error. The chain couples TRBV5-6 to TRBJ2-5, with D possibly matching TRBD1 (5 bases). The length of the CDR3 is 15 residues. The germline CDR1 and CDR2 sequences are SGHDT and YYEEEE. CDR3 nucleotide sequence: TGTGTCAGCTGCTCGGACACGGACCTCCAAGAGACCCAGTACTTC. It is translated as CVSCSDTDLQETQYF.

By share, this clonotype counts as medium-sized. In DNA form, the CDR3 reads TGTGCCAGCAGTGAAGGGACCGCGTATGGCTACACCTTC. Amino acids: CASSEGTAYGYTF. The chain joins TRBV6-1 to TRBJ1-2, with D hard to call. Germline CDR1 is MNHNS and CDR2 is SASEGT. The CDR3 contains 13 residues. V was pared by 1 base and J by 5 bases, with 8 bases between.

This clonotype appeared a few times. This chain uses TRBV6-6 with TRBJ1-5; D is possibly TRBD1 (5 bases). The CDR3 runs to 14 residues. Between the trimmed V and J ends, which lost 8 bases and 11 bases, there was a span of 22 bases. Per germline, CDR1 MNHNY and CDR2 SVGAGI (reference sequence). The CDR3 region is CASWLTGNTGSQHF. The CDR3 DNA follows: TGTGCCAGCTGGCTAACAGGAAACACCGGGTCCCAGCATTTT.

With respect to this clonotype: Compared with germline, one end of the junction differs, possibly owing to a read error. The genes are TRBV5-1 and TRBJ1-1; the D gene is possibly TRBD1 (5 bases). This CDR3 spans 14 amino acids. Germline V gene sequence: CDR1 SGHRS, CDR2 YFSETQ. CDR3 in amino acids: CAGSPPSGPDEAFF. The DNA for the CDR3 is TGCGCCGGCAGCCCACCCTCAGGGCCCGATGAAGCTTTCTTT.

Concerning this clonotype itself: A read error is likely, as this CDR3 ends without the conserved phenylalanine or tryptophan. V usage is TRBV12-3 or TRBV12-4 and J usage is TRBJ2-1; a possible D gene is TRBD1 (6 bases). V lost 10 bases to trimming and J lost 2 bases, with 15 bases between them. The CDR3 spans 14 residues. CDR3 in amino acids: CATTQGSAYNEQFV. In nucleotides, the CDR3 is TGTGCCACAACTCAGGGGTCCGCCTACAATGAGCAGTTCGTT.

To note about this clonotype: At one boundary the junction diverges from the germline segment, which might be a read error. This sequence joins TRBV29-1 and TRBJ2-1; a weak D match, TRBD1 (7 bases). Germline V gene lookup returns CDR1 SQVTM and CDR2 ANQGSEA. This CDR3 spans 12 amino acids. CDR3 residues: CSTGPGGNEHFF. CDR3 sequence (DNA): TGCAGCACCGGCCCAGGGGGGAATGAGCACTTCTTC.

Note on this clonotype: A read error may account for a junction end that differs from germline. This chain links TRBV6-2 or TRBV6-3 with TRBJ2-3; no reliable D call. Germline V gives CDR1 MNHEY, CDR2 SVGEGT. The CDR3 has 16 residues. The CDR3 nucleotides are TGTGCAAGCAGTCCCTTTGGCCTCCAAAGCTCAGATACGCAGTATTTT. Its translation is CASSPFGLQSSDTQYF.

Concerning this clonotype: The junction departs from the called germline gene at one end, perhaps through a read error. V usage is TRBV11-2 and J usage is TRBJ2-2, with 8 bases identical to TRBD1. From germline, CDR1 is SGHAT and CDR2 FQNNGV. This CDR3 has 15 amino acids. The CDR3 loop is CTSSLDRAATGELFF. As DNA, the CDR3 is TGTACCAGCAGCCTGGACAGGGCCGCCACCGGGGAGCTATTTTTC. Full variable domain (rest looked up from reference TRBV11-2 and TRBJ2-2): EAGVAQSPRYKIIEKRQSVAFWCNPISGHATLYWYQQILGQGPKLLIQFQNNGVVDDSQLPKDRFSAERLKGVDSTLKIQPAKLEDSAVYLCTSSLDRAATGELFFGEGSRLTVL.

As regards this clonotype: No conserved phenylalanine or tryptophan ends this CDR3, so it is likely a read error. The chain carries TRBV12-3 or TRBV12-4 and TRBJ1-2, with TRBD1 matching 11 bases. The CDR3 contains 15 residues. CDR3: CVSSLGQGANYGYTS. The CDR3 region has the DNA TGTGTCAGCAGCCTCGGACAGGGGGCAAACTATGGCTACACCTCA.

Worth noting for this clonotype: At one boundary the junction diverges from the germline segment, which might be a read error. The rearrangement links TRBV7-9 to TRBJ1-2; D gene ambiguous. CDR1 is SEHNR, CDR2 FQNEAQ, per germline (reference sequence). There are 16 residues in the CDR3. CDR3 in DNA: TGTGTCAGCAGCCACGAGGGCAGGCTATCCCGGTATGGCTACACCTTC. Its protein product is CVSSHEGRLSRYGYTF.

Regarding this clonotype: The junction shows a germline mismatch at one end, possibly a read error. This chain uses TRBV11-2 with TRBJ2-3; D remains unclear. TRBJ1-5 explains the end of the DNA better; the J call may be wrong. The CDR3 runs 15 residues. From germline, CDR1 is SGHAT and CDR2 FQNNGV. The CDR3 bases are TGTGTCAGCAGCTTAGCCCCCCTGGGCATTGATACGCAGCATTTT. Encoded protein: CVSSLAPLGIDTQHF.

This chain connects TRBV11-2 to TRBJ2-7; the D is unclear. The CDR3 length is 16 residues. Germline CDR1 reads SGHAT; CDR2 reads FQNNGV. V was shortened by 3 bases and J by 7 bases, with 22 bases between the two germline ends. This CDR3 reads CASSFIEWAIHNEQYF. The CDR3 DNA reads TGTGCCAGCAGCTTCATAGAGTGGGCCATACATAATGAGCAGTACTTC.

The gene calls are TRBV14 and TRBJ2-5, with TRBD2 matching over 8 bases. Germline CDR1 reads SGHDN; CDR2 reads FVKESK. V was clipped by 5 bases and J by 2 bases; unmatched bases: 10. The CDR3 covers 16 residues. CDR3 nucleotides: TGTGCCAGCAGCGATAGAAGCGGGAGCCCGCAAGAGACCCAGTACTTC. Its translation is CASSDRSGSPQETQYF.

Of note for this clonotype: Mismatch with germline at one junction end may stem from a read error. The chain couples TRBV7-9 to TRBJ2-1; D is perhaps TRBD1 or TRBD2 (5 bases each). CDR3 length: 17 residues. Germline-derived CDR1 and CDR2 are SEHNR and FQNEAQ (reference sequence). CDR3 residues: CARSLPHQGPKTNEQFF. The CDR3 nucleotides are TGTGCCAGGAGCTTACCACATCAGGGACCTAAAACAAATGAGCAGTTCTTC.

The CDR3 bases are TGTGCCAGCTGTTCTAGCGGGAGGCACATGGGAGATACGCAGTATTTT. It encodes CASCSSGRHMGDTQYF. The J gene is TRBJ2-3, the V gene TRBV6-6, with TRBD2 identical over 11 bases. V gave up 8 bases and J gave up 5 bases; unmatched junction bases: 12. The length of the CDR3 is 16 residues. Per germline, CDR1 MNHNY and CDR2 SVGAGI (reference sequence).

The chain carries TRBV6-6 and TRBJ2-7, with 7 bases matching TRBD1. This CDR3 is built from 15 residues. J gave up 6 bases and V 0 bases, and 8 bases lay outside the gene matches. Germline CDR1 is MNHNY and CDR2 is SVGAGI (reference sequence). This CDR3 is CASSYSGHRGSEQYF. As DNA, the CDR3 is TGTGCCAGCAGTTACTCGGGTCACAGGGGTAGCGAGCAGTACTTC.

Remarks on this clonotype: As the CDR3 is not closed by the conserved phenylalanine or tryptophan, this likely results from a read error. The V gene is TRBV5-4, the J gene TRBJ2-3; D gene ambiguous. This CDR3 is built from 13 residues. The V gene's germline CDR1 is SGHNT and CDR2 YYREEE (reference sequence). CDR3 in amino acids: CDSSLAGEDTQYL. The CDR3 DNA reads as TGTGACAGCAGCTTGGCTGGGGAAGATACGCAGTATCTT.

Only one count was recorded for this clonotype. The CDR3 end shows no conserved phenylalanine or tryptophan, and so a read error is likely. The chain uses TRBV11-1 and TRBJ2-2; 7 bases match TRBD1. V was clipped by 6 bases and J by 9 bases; unmatched bases: 10. The CDR3 totals 14 residues. In germline, CDR1 is SGHAT, CDR2 FQDESV (reference sequence). CDR3 DNA: TGTGCCAGCAGGTTTACAGGGGTTACCAGGGAGCTGTTTATT. This gives the protein CASRFTGVTRELFI.

There are many counts of this clonotype. The J gene is TRBJ2-2, the V gene TRBV5-6; TRBD2 might be the D (6 bases). Deletions cut 4 bases from V and 3 bases from J, with 13 bases between. This CDR3 has 15 residues. The germline gives CDR1 SGHDT, CDR2 YYEEEE. The DNA of the CDR3 is TGTGCCAGCAGCCGGAGGGCTAGCTACACCGGGGAGCTGTTTTTT. Amino acids: CASSRRASYTGELFF.

With regard to this clonotype: The conserved final phenylalanine or tryptophan is absent from the CDR3, which likely points to a read error. The V call is TRBV20-1, the J call TRBJ2-3; 10 bases fit TRBD2. V trimming: 1 base; J trimming: 2 bases; junction bases outside the gene matches: 6. The germline gives CDR1 DFQATT, CDR2 SNEGSKA (reference sequence). This CDR3 region has 16 residues. The CDR3 coding sequence is TGCAGTGCTAGAGTTCCTCTAGCGGGAGTCACAGATACGCAGTATTAT. Its protein is CSARVPLAGVTDTQYY.